This T cell receptor (beta chain) appears in the sequencing data of a study of T cells after yellow fever vaccination. Study-level information: The authors prepared low-cell-number fractions using SMART-Seq v4 Ultra Low Input.

The study's findings and limits: Within FACS-sorted repertoires, abundant clonotypes contaminating from the bulk population could be present. The CD4 and CD8 compartments had a small share of their clonotypes in common.

This clonotype has only a few counts. Its antigen is undetermined. They built TCR cDNA with 5'RACE template switching, a step that put in a universal primer site and UMIs. Each CDR3 protein gets one entry after TCRdb re-called the 5' RACE reads with MiXCR. The sample lists hundreds of thousands of distinct CDR3 sequences; roughly 8.7% were seen once. CDR3 length equals 13 residues. Germline CDR1 is SEHNR and CDR2 is FQNEAQ (reference sequence). The V gene lost 4 bases and the J gene lost 4 bases, with 11 bases spanning the gap. The TCR was taken from a man aged 18 to 29 who received the YFV17D yellow fever vaccine. The V gene is TRBV7-9, the J gene TRBJ2-7; possible D gene TRBD2, 5 bases. The material was PBMCs, obtained on the day of the first yellow fever vaccination. The DNA of the CDR3 is TGTGCCAGCAGCTCACCGAGCGGATACGAGCAGTACTTC. Translated, it gives CASSSPSGYEQYF.